This T cell receptor beta chain originates from a study of cytomegalovirus exposure and HLA in healthy donors (dated by TCRdb to the late 2010s). Broadly, across the study: An earlier analysis of several hundred of the donors reported 250 to 300 Gb of sequence data and 95 million to 120 million unique TCR beta sequences obtained from around 180 million T cells. The number of typed donors differed by locus: about 620-640 for A, B, C, DRB1 and DQB1; roughly 510 for DQA1; some 590 for DPA1; and roughly 470 for DPB1. In addition to the first cohort of 500 to 850 subjects, a separate validation cohort of over 90 different subjects was used. A later genetic analysis took genome-wide SNP genotypes for 398 of the 666 donors and used that subset as a discovery cohort. The T cell repertoires of 666 subjects were profiled by immunosequencing and related to cytomegalovirus serostatus. In a later analysis, previously published TCR beta repertoires from 550 to 750 donors were re-analyzed and high-resolution HLA genotyping was added so that TCR occurrence patterns could be studied. The later analysis used no new phenotypic data to find candidate immune exposures, relying instead on TCR beta sequences and their occurrence across donors. Every repertoire in the discovery cohort had been generated on one and the same sequencing platform. Of the 300 to 500 genotyped donors, approximately 80% were placed in the genetic ancestry cluster associated with self-reported Caucasian donors. Donor age, sex, ethnicity and CMV serostatus were collected together with the repertoire data. To predict cytomegalovirus infection status, the study combined high-throughput TCR immunosequencing, statistical association of individual TCRs with disease status, and machine learning. Several DR-DQ haplotypes were handled as single units for association and clustering, since linkage in the cohort was strong. In an earlier analysis of around 540 of the donors, high-throughput TCR beta sequencing was used to judge whether each TCR beta V gene segment behaved as functional or pseudogenic. The aim of the study was to test whether cataloging public T cell receptors could identify signatures of past pathogen exposure. An early release covering more than 500 HLA-typed donors comprised 250 to 350 gigabases of sequencing data and 65 million to 100 million unique TCR sequences. Class I and class II HLA loci were covered by the typing at four-digit resolution. Among about 390 genotyped donors of the cohort, an average of about 240,000 unique TCR beta nucleotide sequences were sequenced per donor, about a sixth of them non-productive. Broad study findings and their caveats: Broadly in line with IMGT annotations, most TCR beta V segments showed up in productive rearrangements about 87% or about 30% of the time in an earlier analysis of 587 of the donors. Because some donors lacked HLA typing at each locus, the association tests relied only on the typed subset. Most CMV-associated TCR beta chains appeared to be HLA-restricted in a later analysis, and the HLA associations seemed to be driven largely by CMV exposure. Only TCR beta chains were sequenced in this cohort, and the absence of alpha or paired-chain data limited detectable features. The classifier was reported to diagnose cytomegalovirus status with high specificity and sensitivity in both the original and validation cohorts. At a false discovery rate of 0.05, a later analysis linked 15,000 to 20,000 TCR beta sequences to specific HLA alleles. In a later analysis, the rate of TCR association differed among HLA loci, with DRB1 alleles having the most associated TCRs and HLA-C alleles having the fewest. In a later analysis, HLA-associated TCR beta chains were found to be more clonally expanded and to have lower generation probabilities than equally common non-associated chains. Strong co-occurrence of HLA alleles, especially DR and DQ, made assigning TCR associations to individual alleles difficult. A later analysis reported that several top co-occurrence clusters appeared linked to parvovirus B19, influenza, CMV and Epstein-Barr virus. In a later genetic analysis, a missense DCLRE1C variant was associated with V-gene and J-gene trimming of TCR beta chains, and the association was replicated in an independent cohort. A cluster of highly shared sequence variants was judged likely to be a technical artifact of the sequencing pipeline. Across donors, most TCR sequences were observed very rarely, whereas some public TCRs were present in many individuals. Because counts were too low, approximately 15 rarely observed V segments, including chromosome 9 orphons, were excluded from the earlier analysis of 587 of the donors. A further reported finding was that TCR beta sequences accurately predicted the HLA-A and HLA-B alleles for most subjects in the first cohort. A later genetic analysis reported fewer N-insertions in productive TCRs among donors in an Asian-associated ancestry cluster than the roughly 720-donor mean. The study listed 164 TCR beta chains as associated with cytomegalovirus. Sequencing depth was assumed to be roughly uniform across donors in the presence/absence analyses, though that assumption may not hold. It was suggested by the authors that the approach could potentially be generalized to other disease states and immunological phenotypes. Linkage disequilibrium might explain the correlated functional status among segregating V segments, but an unknown experimental factor could not be excluded. CMV serostatus was the only immune exposure information available for the cohort. The 87-base-pair reads could not distinguish some IMGT-functional V segments, including TRBV6-2 and TRBV6-3, so those segments were excluded. In vitro tests confirmed that a few of the cytomegalovirus-associated TCR beta chains recognize cytomegalovirus antigens.

Libraries were prepared through the immunoSEQ multiplex PCR assay. For the multiplex PCR, a mixture combining 60 forward primers for TCR Vbeta segments and 13 reverse primers for TCR Jbeta segments was used. A multiplex PCR assay on genomic DNA amplified the CDR3 region of rearranged TCR beta genes. The Illumina HiSeq System was used to sequence the amplified TCR beta libraries as 87-base-pair reads. On the study's bioinformatics: A later analysis tallied 75 million to 95 million unique TCR beta chains across the approximately 670 repertoires, and some 10 million of those chains were shared by two or more donors. A nearest-neighbor algorithm error-corrected the raw reads and collapsed the reads into unique sequences, merging closely related sequences to remove PCR and sequencing errors. Alignment of CDR3 sequences to IMGT reference sequences was used to assign V, D and J gene segments. For a sequence to be retained, at least a six-nucleotide match to both a V gene segment and a J gene segment was required. A rearrangement was called productive if the CDR3 had no stop codons and remained in frame with V and J, and every other rearrangement was called non-productive. CDR3 was defined according to IMGT convention as the region running from the second conserved V-encoded cysteine to the conserved J-encoded phenylalanine. In an earlier analysis of some 550 of the donors, sequences lacking an unambiguous match to a single V gene segment were excluded. In an earlier analysis of several hundred of the donors, V segments were called functional above 56.7% productive rearrangements and were called segregating when the between-donor standard deviation exceeded 5%. A statistical classification framework was built for diagnosing cytomegalovirus status from the catalog of TCR beta chain sequences. In a later analysis, V and J genes were assigned by comparing TCR nucleotide sequences against IMGT/GENE-DB human TR gene sequences. In a later analysis, CDR3 sequences and most-parsimonious VDJ recombination scenarios were assigned using the TCRdist pipeline. In a later analysis, each TCR beta chain was defined by its CDR3 amino acid sequence together with its V-gene family, and reads without a unique V-gene family were excluded. To address suspected cross-contamination and a sequencing artifact, a later analysis removed over 500 highly shared, low-generation-probability nucleotide sequences. A later analysis calculated a clonal expansion index for each public chain from normalized within-repertoire ranks of inferred template counts. In a later analysis, generation probabilities were computed with a VDJ recombination model fitted to out-of-frame rearrangements, and the resulting probabilities were checked against IGoR. A later analysis scored TCR-TCR, TCR-HLA and TCR-CMV co-occurrence with hypergeometric tests, applying a repertoire-size bias correction to TCR pairs. To estimate false discovery rates, a later analysis permuted the HLA or CMV assignments 20 times. In a later analysis, co-occurring TCRs were grouped with DBSCAN, and TCRdist sequence similarity was added when clustering was performed within HLA-allele-positive subsets. Repertoires with fewer than 30,000 or more than 120,000 public chains were left out of co-occurrence clustering, as were about 5 repertoires with anomalous nucleotide sharing. TCRdb re-hosts the immuneACCESS table, in-frame sequences only. Its copies lack some clones; in the studies checked, an unresolved V gene accounts for under half of them, and the cause for the rest is not known. The V and J calls and the clone size are those of that table, but D and trimming were determined from the DNA. This sample lists about 170,000 clones; over 70% were detected once. In total, the top ten clones hold 2.5% to 4% of the sample.

About this clone: What this receptor recognizes is not known. No much larger clonotype is one base removed from it; base qualities were not supplied.

The cohort comprised 670 or so healthy bone marrow donors. Cohort members were all nominally healthy when sampled, although unrecorded immune exposures were likely present. The donor tested CMV seropositive and was one of the 289 seropositive cohort members. A peripheral blood sample was provided by each donor, and peripheral blood mononuclear cells were used for TCR beta sequencing. The Qiagen DNeasy Blood Extraction Kit was used to extract genomic DNA from the blood cell samples. V and J lose 0 bases and 3 bases, and a span of 6 bases separates them. The CDR3 sequence holds 12 residues, the cysteine and phenylalanine included. The sequence is cut down to CDR3 DNA, 36 bases in frame from base 1. The CDR1 and CDR2 encoded by the germline V gene (reference sequence) are GTSNPN and SVGIG.

The sequence is built from TRBV30 and TRBJ2-7, with the D segment identity uncertain. Material for sequencing was PBMCs. The sequence came from a woman aged 50 to 60 in good health and CMV-seropositive. The CDR3: CAWSVLSYEQYF. The nucleotides read TGTGCCTGGAGTGTACTAAGCTACGAGCAGTACTTC.